The text below deals with one T cell receptor (beta chain). Its antigen remains unknown. The assay was immunoSEQ multiplex PCR, and TCRdb's table has in-frame clones only and misses some. This sample has under 150,000 clones; almost 90% occur once, and the top ten carry around 0.6%. This sample was taken from a study of a mutant IDH1 vaccine in newly diagnosed glioma. Study details: Patients came in for eight vaccinations, in weeks 1, 3, 5, 7, 11, 15, 19 and 23.

This CDR3 is built from 17 residues. Looked up from germline, CDR1 is MDHEN and CDR2 is SYDVKM. V was trimmed by 1 base and J by 5 bases, leaving 20 bases between them. The sample's time point: week 11, during vaccination. Vaccine doses each comprised 300 ug of mutant IDH1 20-mer peptide, with topical imiquimod. Each donor presented with a new WHO grade 3 or 4 astrocytoma that tested IDH1-mutant and showed ATRX loss. The V gene is TRBV28, the J gene TRBJ2-5, with D maybe TRBD1 (7 bases). The receptor comes from a woman in her 50s with glioma. The sequencing used PBMCs, collected from a glioma patient whose treatment included an IDH1 peptide vaccine. CDR3 region: CASSLYGGVAGGETQYF. The CDR3 DNA reads as TGTGCCAGCAGTTTATATGGAGGGGTGGCAGGGGGGGAGACCCAGTACTTC.